The next 8 T cell receptor beta chains were all read from a single sample in a study of blood T cell repertoires in COVID-19. Clones were sequenced by immunoSEQ multiplex PCR, and TCRdb holds only the in-frame ones, with some missing. The sample consists of 100,000 to 150,000 clones, about nine tenths of them appearing once. Sequenced: peripheral blood. All receptors derive from a man aged 50 to 60 with acute or convalescent COVID-19.

V usage is TRBV5-1 and J usage is TRBJ1-4; D might be TRBD1 (5 bases). From germline, CDR1 is SGHRS and CDR2 YFSETQ. The V and J ends lost 0 bases and 5 bases respectively, with 14 bases between them. This CDR3 has 16 residues. The CDR3 reads CASSLELGGLNEKLFF. Written as DNA, the CDR3 is TGCGCCAGCAGCTTGGAGTTGGGGGGATTAAATGAAAAACTGTTTTTT.

The chain uses TRBV7-3 and TRBJ2-1, with TRBD2 as a possible D gene (6 bases). The V and J ends lost 6 bases and 2 bases respectively, with 17 bases between them. CDR1 and CDR2 (germline): SGHTA, FQGTGA. This CDR3 spans 16 amino acids. The CDR3 coding sequence is TGTGCCAGCAGTCAAGGGAGCGGGCCACCCTACAATGAGCAGTTCTTC. As protein: CASSQGSGPPYNEQFF.

V gene TRBV6-5 combines with J gene TRBJ2-2; weak D call: TRBD2 (6 bases). V lost 6 bases, J lost 1 base, and 9 bases lay in between. This CDR3 comprises 14 residues. Germline V gives CDR1 MNHEY, CDR2 SVGAGI. CDR3 bases: TGTGCCAGCAGGTGGGGGGTGAACACCGGGGAGCTGTTTTTT. This encodes CASRWGVNTGELFF.

This clone was picked up one time. This chain uses TRBV5-4 with TRBJ1-3, with TRBD1 identical over 8 bases. CDR3 length equals 14 residues. Germline CDR1 SGHNT, CDR2 YYREEE (reference sequence). The trim removed 4 bases at V and 5 bases at J, leaving 5 bases unmatched. CDR3 DNA: TGTGCCAGCAGCCCGCGGACAGGGCGAAACACCATATATTTT. Its protein product is CASSPRTGRNTIYF.

The rearrangement uses TRBV5-5 and TRBJ1-4; unclear D gene. Germline lookup yields CDR1 SGHKS and CDR2 YYEKEE (reference sequence). With 4 bases removed from V and 7 bases from J, the gap between germline ends came to 5 bases. This CDR3 spans 11 amino acids. CDR3 bases: TGTGCCAGCAGCCGGAGTGAAAAACTGTTTTTT. Its protein is CASSRSEKLFF. The full variable domain, completed using reference TRBV5-5 and TRBJ1-4, is DAGVTQSPTHLIKTRGQQVTLRCSPISGHKSVSWYQQVLGQGPQFIFQYYEKEERGRGNFPDRFSARQFPNYSSELNVNALLLGDSALYLCASSRSEKLFFGSGTQLSVL.

The rearrangement links TRBV10-2 to TRBJ1-1, with D perhaps TRBD1 (6 bases). CDR1 WSHSY and CDR2 SAAADI come from the germline V gene. V was clipped by 5 bases and J by 5 bases, with 15 bases between them. This CDR3 is built from 14 residues. CDR3: CASSLQGFGTEAFF. CDR3 sequence (DNA): TGCGCCAGCAGTCTGCAGGGGTTCGGAACTGAAGCTTTCTTT.

The chain links TRBV2 to TRBJ1-2, with D perhaps TRBD1 (6 bases). The CDR3 sequence is 12 residues long. Germline lookup yields CDR1 SNHLY and CDR2 FYNNEI. The V gene lost 10 bases and the J gene lost 3 bases, with 12 bases spanning the gap. The CDR3 loop is CAKQGQDYGYTF. For the CDR3, the DNA is TGTGCCAAACAGGGCCAGGACTATGGCTACACCTTC.

This clone has more than one count but fewer than ten. The chain uses TRBV7-6 and TRBJ2-2; 10 nucleotides match TRBD1. CDR1 and CDR2 (germline): SGHVS, FNYEAQ. The CDR3 loop spans 15 amino acids. The trim removed 2 bases at V and 7 bases at J, leaving 4 bases unmatched. The CDR3 loop is CASSLWDRGIGELFF. Written as DNA, the CDR3 is TGTGCCAGCAGCTTATGGGACAGGGGCATCGGGGAGCTGTTTTTT.